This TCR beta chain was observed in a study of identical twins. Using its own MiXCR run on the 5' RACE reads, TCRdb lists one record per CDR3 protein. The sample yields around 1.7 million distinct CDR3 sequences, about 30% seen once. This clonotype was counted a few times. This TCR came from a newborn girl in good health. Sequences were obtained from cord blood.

DNA of the CDR3: TGTGCCACCAGTGATCCCGGGACAGGGGCGTACTTC. Amino acids: CATSDPGTGAYF. V is TRBV24-1 and J is TRBJ2-7, with 10 bases matching TRBD1. CDR3 size: 12 residues. CDR1 and CDR2 from the germline V gene are KGHDR and SFDVKD. With V trimmed by 3 bases and J by 12 bases, 4 bases remained unmatched.